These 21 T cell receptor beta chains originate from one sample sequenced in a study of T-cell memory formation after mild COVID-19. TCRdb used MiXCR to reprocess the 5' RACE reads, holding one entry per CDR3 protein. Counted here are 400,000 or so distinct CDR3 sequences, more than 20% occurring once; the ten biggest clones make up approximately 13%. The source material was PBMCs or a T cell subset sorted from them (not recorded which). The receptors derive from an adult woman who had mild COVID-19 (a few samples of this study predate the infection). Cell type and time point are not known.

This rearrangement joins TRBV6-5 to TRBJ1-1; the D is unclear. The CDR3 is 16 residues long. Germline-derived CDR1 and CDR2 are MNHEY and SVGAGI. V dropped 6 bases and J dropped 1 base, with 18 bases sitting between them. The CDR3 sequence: CASSPNRGPKNTEAFF. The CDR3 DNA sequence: TGTGCCAGCAGCCCTAACCGCGGGCCGAAGAACACTGAAGCTTTCTTT.

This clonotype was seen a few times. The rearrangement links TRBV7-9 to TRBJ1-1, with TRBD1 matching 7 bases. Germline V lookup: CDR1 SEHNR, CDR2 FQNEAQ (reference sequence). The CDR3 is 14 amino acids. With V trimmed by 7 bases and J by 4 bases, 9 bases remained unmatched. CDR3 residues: CASIKGALGTEAFF. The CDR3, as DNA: TGTGCCAGCATCAAGGGGGCTTTGGGCACTGAAGCTTTCTTT.

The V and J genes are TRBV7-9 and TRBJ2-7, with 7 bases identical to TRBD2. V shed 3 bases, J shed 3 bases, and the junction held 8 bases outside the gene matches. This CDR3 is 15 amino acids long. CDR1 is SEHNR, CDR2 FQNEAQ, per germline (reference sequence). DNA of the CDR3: TGTGCCAGCAGCTTTGGGGGGGATAACTACTACGAGCAGTACTTC. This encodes CASSFGGDNYYEQYF.

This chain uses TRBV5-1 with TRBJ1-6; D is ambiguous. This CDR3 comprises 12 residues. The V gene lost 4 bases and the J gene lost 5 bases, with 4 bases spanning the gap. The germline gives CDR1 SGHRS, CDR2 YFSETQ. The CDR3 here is CASSPDNSPLHF. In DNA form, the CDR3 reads TGCGCCAGCAGCCCAGATAATTCACCCCTCCACTTT.

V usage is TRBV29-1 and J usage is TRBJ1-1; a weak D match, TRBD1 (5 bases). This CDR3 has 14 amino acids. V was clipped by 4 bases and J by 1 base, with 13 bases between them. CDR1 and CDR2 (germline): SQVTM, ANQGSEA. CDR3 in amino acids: CSVVRGPGNTEAFF. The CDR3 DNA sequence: TGCAGCGTTGTGAGGGGTCCGGGGAACACTGAAGCTTTCTTT.

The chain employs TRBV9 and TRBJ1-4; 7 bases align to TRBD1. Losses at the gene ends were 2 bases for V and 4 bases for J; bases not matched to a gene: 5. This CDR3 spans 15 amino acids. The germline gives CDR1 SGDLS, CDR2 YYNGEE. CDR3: CASSVEGAVNEKLFF. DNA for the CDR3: TGTGCCAGCAGCGTGGAGGGGGCGGTTAATGAAAAACTGTTTTTT.

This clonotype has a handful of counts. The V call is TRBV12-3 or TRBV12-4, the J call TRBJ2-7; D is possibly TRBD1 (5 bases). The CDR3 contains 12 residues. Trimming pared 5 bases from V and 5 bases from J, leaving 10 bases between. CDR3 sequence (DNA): TGTGCCAGCAGTCCTCAGGGCGACGAGCAGTACTTC. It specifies CASSPQGDEQYF.

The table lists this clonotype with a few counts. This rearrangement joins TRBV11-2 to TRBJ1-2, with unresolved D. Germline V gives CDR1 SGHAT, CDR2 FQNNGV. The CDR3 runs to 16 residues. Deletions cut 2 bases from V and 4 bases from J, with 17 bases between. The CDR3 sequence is CASSLSHGVLLYGYTF. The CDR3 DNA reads TGTGCCAGCAGCTTATCCCACGGGGTCCTACTCTATGGCTACACCTTC.

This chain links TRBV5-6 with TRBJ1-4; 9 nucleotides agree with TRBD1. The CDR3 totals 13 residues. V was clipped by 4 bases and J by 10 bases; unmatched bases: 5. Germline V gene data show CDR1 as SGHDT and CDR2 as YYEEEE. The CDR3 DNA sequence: TGTGCCAGCAGCCAGGGACAGGGTTCAAAACTGTTTTTT. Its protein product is CASSQGQGSKLFF.

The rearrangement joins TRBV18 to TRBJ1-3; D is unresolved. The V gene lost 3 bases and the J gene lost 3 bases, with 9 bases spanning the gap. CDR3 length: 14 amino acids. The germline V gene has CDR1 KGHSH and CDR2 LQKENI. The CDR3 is CASSPKSGGNTIYF. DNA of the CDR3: TGTGCCAGCTCACCGAAGTCGGGTGGAAACACCATATATTTT. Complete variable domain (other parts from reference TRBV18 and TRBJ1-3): NAGVMQNPRHLVRRRGQEARLRCSPMKGHSHVYWYRQLPEEGLKFMVYLQKENIIDESGMPKERFSAEFPKEGPSILRIQQVVRGDSAAYFCASSPKSGGNTIYFGEGSWLTVV.

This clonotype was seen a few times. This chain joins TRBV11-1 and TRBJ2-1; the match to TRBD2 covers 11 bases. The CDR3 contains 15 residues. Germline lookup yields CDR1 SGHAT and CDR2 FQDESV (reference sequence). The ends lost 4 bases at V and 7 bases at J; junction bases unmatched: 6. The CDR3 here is CASSYTSGGQNEQFF. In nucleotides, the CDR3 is TGTGCCAGCAGCTATACTAGCGGGGGCCAGAATGAGCAGTTCTTC.

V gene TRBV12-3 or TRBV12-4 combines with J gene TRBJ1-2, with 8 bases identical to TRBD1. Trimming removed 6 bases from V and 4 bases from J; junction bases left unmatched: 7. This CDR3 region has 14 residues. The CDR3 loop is CASSPGGAFYGYTF. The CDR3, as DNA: TGTGCCAGCAGCCCAGGGGGCGCGTTCTATGGCTACACCTTC.

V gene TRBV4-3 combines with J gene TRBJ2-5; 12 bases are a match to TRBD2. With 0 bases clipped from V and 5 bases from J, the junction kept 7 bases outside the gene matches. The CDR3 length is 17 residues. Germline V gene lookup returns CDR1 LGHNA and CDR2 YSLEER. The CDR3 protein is CASSQDLLAGGVETQYF. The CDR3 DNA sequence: TGCGCCAGCAGCCAAGATCTCCTAGCGGGAGGGGTTGAGACCCAGTACTTC.

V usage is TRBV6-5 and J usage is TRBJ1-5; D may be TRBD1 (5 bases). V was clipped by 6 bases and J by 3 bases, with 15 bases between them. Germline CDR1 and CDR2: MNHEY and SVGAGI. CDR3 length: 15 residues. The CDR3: CASSLQATVNQPQHF. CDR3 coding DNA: TGTGCCAGCAGCTTACAGGCTACCGTCAATCAGCCCCAGCATTTT.

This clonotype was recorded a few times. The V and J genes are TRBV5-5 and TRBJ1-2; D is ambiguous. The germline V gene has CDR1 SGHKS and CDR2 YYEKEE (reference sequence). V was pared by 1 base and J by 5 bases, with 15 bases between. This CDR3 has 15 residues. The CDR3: CASSLFSGQTYGYTF. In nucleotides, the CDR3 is TGTGCCAGCAGCTTGTTTAGTGGCCAGACTTATGGCTACACCTTC.

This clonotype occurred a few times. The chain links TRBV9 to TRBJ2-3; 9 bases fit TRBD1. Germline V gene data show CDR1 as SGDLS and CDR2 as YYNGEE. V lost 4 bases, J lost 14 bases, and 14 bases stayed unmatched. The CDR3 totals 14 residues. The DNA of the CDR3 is TGTGCCAGCAGCCCCCCCGGGACAGGGACTTCCCCGTATTTT. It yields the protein CASSPPGTGTSPYF.

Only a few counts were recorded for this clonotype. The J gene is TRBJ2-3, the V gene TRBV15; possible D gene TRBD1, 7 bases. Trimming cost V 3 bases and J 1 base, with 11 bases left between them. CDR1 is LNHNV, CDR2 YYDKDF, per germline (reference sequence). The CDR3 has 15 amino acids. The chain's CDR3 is CATSSRRGGTDTQYF. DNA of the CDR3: TGTGCCACCAGCAGCCGCAGGGGGGGCACAGATACGCAGTATTTT.

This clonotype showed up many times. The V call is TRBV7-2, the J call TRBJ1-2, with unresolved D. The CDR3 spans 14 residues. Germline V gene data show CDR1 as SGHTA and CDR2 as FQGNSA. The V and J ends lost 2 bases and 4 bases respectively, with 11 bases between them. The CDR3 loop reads CASSLLEGVYGYTF. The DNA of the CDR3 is TGTGCCAGCAGCTTATTGGAAGGTGTCTATGGCTACACCTTC.

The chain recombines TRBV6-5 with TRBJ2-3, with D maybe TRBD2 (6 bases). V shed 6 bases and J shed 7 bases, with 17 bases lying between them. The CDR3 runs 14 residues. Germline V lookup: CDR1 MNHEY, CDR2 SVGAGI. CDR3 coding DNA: TGTGCCAGCAGCCCCAACCCGGGGGACCATACGCAGTATTTT. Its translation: CASSPNPGDHTQYF.

The chain's CDR3 is CASSADRLEKLFF. DNA of the CDR3: TGTGCCAGCAGCGCGGATAGACTTGAAAAACTGTTTTTT. This chain connects TRBV5-6 to TRBJ1-4, with D hard to call. The ends were cut back, 4 bases at V and 7 bases at J, with 11 bases in the middle. There are 13 residues in the CDR3. In germline, CDR1 is SGHDT, CDR2 YYEEEE.

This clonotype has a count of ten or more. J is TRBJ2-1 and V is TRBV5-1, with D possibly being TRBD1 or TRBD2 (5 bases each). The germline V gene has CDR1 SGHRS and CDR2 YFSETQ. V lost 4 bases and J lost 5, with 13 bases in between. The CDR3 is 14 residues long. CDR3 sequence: CASSRLGTDNEQFF. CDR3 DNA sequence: TGCGCCAGCAGCCGACTCGGGACGGACAATGAGCAGTTCTTC.